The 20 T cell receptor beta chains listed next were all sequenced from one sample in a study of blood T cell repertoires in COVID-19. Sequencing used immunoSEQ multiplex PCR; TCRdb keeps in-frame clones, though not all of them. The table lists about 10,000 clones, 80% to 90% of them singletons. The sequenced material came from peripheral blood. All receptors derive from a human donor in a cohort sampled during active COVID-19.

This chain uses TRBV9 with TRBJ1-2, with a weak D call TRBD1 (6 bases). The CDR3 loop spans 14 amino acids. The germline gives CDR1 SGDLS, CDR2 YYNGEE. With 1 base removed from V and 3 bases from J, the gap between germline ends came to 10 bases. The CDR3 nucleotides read TGTGCCAGCAGCGTAACGGGACAAGACTATGGCTACACCTTC. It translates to CASSVTGQDYGYTF. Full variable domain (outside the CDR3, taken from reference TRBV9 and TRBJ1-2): DSGVTQTPKHLITATGQRVTLRCSPRSGDLSVYWYQQSLDQGLQFLIQYYNGEERAKGNILERFSAQQFPDLHSELNLSSLELGDSALYFCASSVTGQDYGYTFGSGTRLTVV.

The CDR3 sequence: CASSIGGSMNTEAFF. The CDR3 nucleotides are TGTGCCAGTAGTATCGGAGGCAGTATGAACACTGAAGCTTTCTTT. The V call is TRBV19, the J call TRBJ1-1; D gene ambiguous. The V and J ends lost 3 bases and 0 bases respectively, with 11 bases between them. From germline, CDR1 is LNHDA and CDR2 SQIVND (reference sequence). The CDR3 sequence is 15 residues long.

CDR3: CASSLAGTGYGNTIYF. Here the CDR3 DNA reads TGCGCCAGCAGCTTGGCCGGAACGGGTTATGGAAACACCATATATTTT. J is TRBJ1-3 and V is TRBV5-1; the D is unclear. CDR3 length equals 16 residues. Germline values: CDR1 SGHRS, CDR2 YFSETQ. The V end was cut by 0 bases, the J end by 3 bases, with 13 bases between.

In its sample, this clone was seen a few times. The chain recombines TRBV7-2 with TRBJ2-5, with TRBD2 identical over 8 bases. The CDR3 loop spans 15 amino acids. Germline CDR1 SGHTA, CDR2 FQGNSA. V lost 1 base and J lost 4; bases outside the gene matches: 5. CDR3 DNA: TGTGCCAGCAGCTTAGGGACTAGCCCCCGAGAGACCCAGTACTTC. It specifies CASSLGTSPRETQYF.

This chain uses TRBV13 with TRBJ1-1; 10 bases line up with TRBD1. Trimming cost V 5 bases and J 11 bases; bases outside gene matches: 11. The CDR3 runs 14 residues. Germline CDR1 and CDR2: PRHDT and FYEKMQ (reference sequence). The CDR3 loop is CASSPRIGQGEAFF. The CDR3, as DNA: TGTGCCAGCAGCCCACGTATTGGACAGGGGGAGGCTTTCTTT.

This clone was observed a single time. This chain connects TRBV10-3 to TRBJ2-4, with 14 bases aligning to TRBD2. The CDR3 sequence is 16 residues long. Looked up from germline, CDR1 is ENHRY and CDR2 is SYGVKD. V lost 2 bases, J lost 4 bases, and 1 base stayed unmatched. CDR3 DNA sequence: TGTGCCATCAGTGAGGGACTAGCGGGGGGAAAAAACATTCAGTACTTC. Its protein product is CAISEGLAGGKNIQYF.

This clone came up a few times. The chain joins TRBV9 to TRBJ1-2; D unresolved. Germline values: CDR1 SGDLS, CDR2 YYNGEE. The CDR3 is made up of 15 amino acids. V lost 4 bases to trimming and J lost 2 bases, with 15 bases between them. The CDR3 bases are TGTGCCAGCAGCTCCTCGGTGCAGGCCAACTATGGCTACACCTTC. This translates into CASSSSVQANYGYTF.

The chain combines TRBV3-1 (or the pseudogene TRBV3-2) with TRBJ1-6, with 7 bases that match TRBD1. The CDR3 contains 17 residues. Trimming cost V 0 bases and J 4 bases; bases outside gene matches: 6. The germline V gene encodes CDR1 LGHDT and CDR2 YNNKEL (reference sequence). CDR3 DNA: TGTGCCAGCAGCCAAGATCGGGACAGCCCGTATAATTCACCCCTCCACTTT. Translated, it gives CASSQDRDSPYNSPLHF.

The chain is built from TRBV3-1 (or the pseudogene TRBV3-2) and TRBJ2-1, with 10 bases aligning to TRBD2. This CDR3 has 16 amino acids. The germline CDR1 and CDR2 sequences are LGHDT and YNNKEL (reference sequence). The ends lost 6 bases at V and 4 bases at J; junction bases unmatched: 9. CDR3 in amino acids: CASSLAAGGFYNEQFF. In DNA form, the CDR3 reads TGTGCCAGCAGTCTGGCAGCGGGGGGGTTTTACAATGAGCAGTTCTTC.

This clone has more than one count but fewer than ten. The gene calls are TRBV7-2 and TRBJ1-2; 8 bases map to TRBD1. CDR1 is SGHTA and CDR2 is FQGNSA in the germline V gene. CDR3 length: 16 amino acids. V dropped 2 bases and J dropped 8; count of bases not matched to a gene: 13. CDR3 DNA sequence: TGTGCCAGCAGCTTACAAGGACAGGGAGGGATGAGCGGCTACACCTTC. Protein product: CASSLQGQGGMSGYTF.

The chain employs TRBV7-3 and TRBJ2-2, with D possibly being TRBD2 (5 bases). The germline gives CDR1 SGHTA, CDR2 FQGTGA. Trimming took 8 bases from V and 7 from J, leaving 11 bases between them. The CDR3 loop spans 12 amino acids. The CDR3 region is CASGGVIGELFF. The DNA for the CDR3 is TGTGCCAGCGGAGGTGTTATCGGGGAGCTGTTTTTT. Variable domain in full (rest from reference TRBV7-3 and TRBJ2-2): GAGVSQTPSNKVTEKGKYVELRCDPISGHTALYWYRQSLGQGPEFLIYFQGTGAADDSGLPNDRFFAVRPEGSVSTLKIQRTERGDSAVYLCASGGVIGELFFGEGSRLTVL.

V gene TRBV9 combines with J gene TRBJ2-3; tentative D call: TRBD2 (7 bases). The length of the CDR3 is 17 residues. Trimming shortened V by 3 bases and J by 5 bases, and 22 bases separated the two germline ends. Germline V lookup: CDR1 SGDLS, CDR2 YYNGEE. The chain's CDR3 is CASSEGSNGGQGDTQYF. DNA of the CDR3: TGTGCCAGCAGCGAGGGGAGCAACGGGGGGCAGGGAGATACGCAGTATTTT.

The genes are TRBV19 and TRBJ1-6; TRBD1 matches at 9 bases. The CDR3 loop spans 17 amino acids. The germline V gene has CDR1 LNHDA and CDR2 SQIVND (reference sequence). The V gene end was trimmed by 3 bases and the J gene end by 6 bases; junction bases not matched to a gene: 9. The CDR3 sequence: CASSMHQGQGPNSPLHF. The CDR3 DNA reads TGTGCCAGTAGTATGCATCAAGGACAGGGGCCTAATTCACCCCTCCACTTT.

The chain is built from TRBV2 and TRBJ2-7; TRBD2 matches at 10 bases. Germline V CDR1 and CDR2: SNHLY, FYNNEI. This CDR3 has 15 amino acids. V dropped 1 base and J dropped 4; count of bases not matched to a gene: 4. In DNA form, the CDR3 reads TGTGCCAGCAGTGAAGGTTGGACTAGCGGTTACGAGCAGTACTTC. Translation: CASSEGWTSGYEQYF. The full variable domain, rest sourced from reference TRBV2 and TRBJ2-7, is EPEVTQTPSHQVTQMGQEVILRCVPISNHLYFYWYRQILGQKVEFLVSFYNNEISEKSEIFDDQFSVERPDGSNFTLKIRSTKLEDSAMYFCASSEGWTSGYEQYFGPGTRLTVT.

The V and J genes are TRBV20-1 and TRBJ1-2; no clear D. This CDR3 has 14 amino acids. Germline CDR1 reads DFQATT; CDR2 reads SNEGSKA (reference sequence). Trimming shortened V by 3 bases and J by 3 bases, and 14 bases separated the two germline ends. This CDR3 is CSASLIEAHYGYTF. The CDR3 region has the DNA TGCAGTGCTAGTCTTATCGAAGCCCACTATGGCTACACCTTC.

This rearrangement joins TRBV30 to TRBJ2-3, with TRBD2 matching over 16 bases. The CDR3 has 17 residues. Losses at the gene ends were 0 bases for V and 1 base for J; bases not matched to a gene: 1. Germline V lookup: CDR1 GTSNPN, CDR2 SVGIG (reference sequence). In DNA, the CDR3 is TGTGCCTGGAGTGTAGGGACTAGCGGGGGGGGCACAGATACGCAGTATTTT. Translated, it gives CAWSVGTSGGGTDTQYF.

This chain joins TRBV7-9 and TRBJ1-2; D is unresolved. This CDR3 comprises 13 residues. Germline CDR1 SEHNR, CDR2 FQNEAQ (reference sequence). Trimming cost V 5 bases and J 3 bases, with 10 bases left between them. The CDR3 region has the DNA TGTGCCAGCAGCCCCGCGGGAGACTATGGCTACACCTTC. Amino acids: CASSPAGDYGYTF.

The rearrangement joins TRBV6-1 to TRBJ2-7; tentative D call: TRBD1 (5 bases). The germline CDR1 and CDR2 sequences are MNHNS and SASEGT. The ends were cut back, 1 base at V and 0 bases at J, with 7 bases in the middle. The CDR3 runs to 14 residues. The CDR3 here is CASSEGQGSYEQYF. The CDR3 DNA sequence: TGTGCCAGCAGTGAAGGGCAGGGCTCCTACGAGCAGTACTTC.

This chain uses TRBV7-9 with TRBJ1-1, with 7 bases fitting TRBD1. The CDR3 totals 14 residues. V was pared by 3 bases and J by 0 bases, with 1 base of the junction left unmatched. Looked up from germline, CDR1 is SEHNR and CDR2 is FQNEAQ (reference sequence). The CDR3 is CASSFGTVNTEAFF. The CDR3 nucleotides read TGTGCCAGCAGCTTTGGGACAGTGAACACTGAAGCTTTCTTT.

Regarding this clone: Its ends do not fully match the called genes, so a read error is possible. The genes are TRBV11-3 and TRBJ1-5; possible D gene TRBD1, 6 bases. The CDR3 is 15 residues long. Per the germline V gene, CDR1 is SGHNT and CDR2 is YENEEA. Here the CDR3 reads CASSPLRGGKQPQHF. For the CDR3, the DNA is TGTGCCAGCAGCCCCCTTAGGGGGGGCAAACAGCCCCAGCATTTT. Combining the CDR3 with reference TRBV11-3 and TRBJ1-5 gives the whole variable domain EAGVVQSPRYKIIEKKQPVAFWCNPISGHNTLYWYLQNLGQGPELLIRYENEEAVDDSQLPKDRFSAERLKGVDSTLKIQPAELGDSAVYLCASSPLRGGKQPQHFGDGTRLSIL.